This TCR beta chain was obtained from a study of identical twins (dated by TCRdb to the mid-2010s). For the study in its entirety: TCR alpha and beta repertoires from monozygotic twins, unrelated adults of various ages and cord blood were deep-sequenced to test whether fetal clonotypes persist. To rule out contamination, replicate twin experiments were performed at different times with different library preparation protocols. The paper as a whole reports these results and caveats: Because the same donors could not be followed over many years, the conclusions depended on cross-sectional statistical analysis. Compared with coincidental sharing between unrelated individuals, out-of-frame TCR alpha sequences shared between twins had an excess of sequences with low generation probability. Out-of-frame TCR alpha sharing in monozygotic twins was systematically underestimated by recombination models, whereas sharing between unrelated individuals was in agreement with the recombination models. A weaker excess of twin sharing was found in beta out-of-frame sequences because the signal-to-noise ratio was lowered by fewer shared sequences. Zero-insertion analyses could be partly confounded by invariant T cells such as MAIT and iNKT, though diverse VJ usage argued against such confounding for most clonotypes. Fewer insertions were carried by abundant cord blood beta clonotypes, a similar but weaker trend appeared in young adult naive repertoires, and no such trend appeared in memory repertoires.

Every donor was a healthy Caucasian. Three pairs of female monozygotic twins, all aged roughly 18 to 29 years, made up the twin cohort. Peripheral blood mononuclear cells were used as the source from which RNA for TCR libraries was isolated. This clonotype has a count of ten or more. Its antigen is still unknown. Per-nucleotide qualities are absent, and no much larger clonotype sits a single base away. From the germline V gene (reference sequence), CDR1 is DFQATT and CDR2 is SNEGSKA. The CDR3, from cysteine to phenylalanine, totals 16 residues. Only the CDR3 DNA is retained, 48 bases long and in frame from the first base. Relative to germline, V is 0 bases shorter and J is 6 bases shorter, with 17 bases between their ends. Libraries were built with 5' RACE. The listed sequencing device is Illumina HiSeq 2000. A universal primer binding site was introduced by template switching, and a unique molecular identifier was present in the final cDNA, enabling accurate counting of TCR cDNA molecules. First-strand cDNA for TCR alpha and beta chains was synthesized from specific primers in the conserved constant-segment region. To control for contamination, every cDNA library was double barcoded, receiving both a SMART-Mk sample barcode and Illumina barcodes. Two successive PCR steps introduced TruSeq adapter sequences along with Illumina sample barcodes. Sequencing of the TCR alpha and beta cDNA libraries was done on the Illumina HiSeq platform using custom primers. For the original study's pipeline: MiGEC processed the raw reads to extract unique molecular identifiers, while MiXCR was used to determine the CDR3 positions. Recombination models were inferred per individual with the repgenHMM and IGoR tools using an EM algorithm. Shared clonotype analysis was performed with the tcR package in R, normalizing sharing by the product of cloneset sizes. To study raw recombination free of thymic and clonal selection effects, out-of-frame nonproductive sequences were analyzed. The public sequencing data were trimmed at Q25 with fastp and processed into clonotypes with MiXCR by TCRdb, which kept only in-frame beta chains. Merged by CDR3 protein, the rows form single entries marked with the most common genes and DNA. TCRdb's processing, not the authors', yielded these V and J calls. In all, the sample holds 570,000 or so distinct CDR3 sequences, and roughly 9.9% of those were seen once. The ten largest clones represent under 3% of the sample.

This sample also belongs to another study, concerning yellow fever vaccine responses in identical twins. As the second study states: The T cell response to vaccination in identical twins was reported by the authors to appear partly convergent and partly personalized. The study precisely tracked vaccine-responding T cell clones in identical twins.

The clonotype comes from a young woman in good health. The sample taken for sequencing was PBMCs. The V gene is TRBV20-1 and the J gene is TRBJ2-2, with no confidently assigned D gene. The CDR3 corresponds to CSARDLLRLSAGELFF. At the DNA level, the sequence is TGCAGTGCTAGAGATCTGTTAAGGTTATCTGCCGGGGAGCTGTTTTTT.